This TCR beta chain was captured in a study of preoperative IRX-2 immunotherapy in early breast cancer. Assay used: immunoSEQ multiplex PCR; TCRdb lists only in-frame clones, some missing. The sample shows some 99,000 clones, about nine tenths of them seen only once. Documented treatment: preoperative locoregional IRX-2 cytokine immunotherapy. Samples came from a phase Ib trial of preoperative locoregional IRX-2 cytokine immunotherapy. Trimming removed 1 base from V and 1 base from J; junction bases left unmatched: 2. This CDR3 region has 15 residues. The germline V gene encodes CDR1 SSHAT and CDR2 FNYEAQ (reference sequence).

This rearrangement joins TRBV7-7 to TRBJ2-7, with 9 bases fitting TRBD2. Sequences were derived from tumor tissue, sampled after IRX-2 immunotherapy. This receptor was taken from a human donor with breast cancer. The CDR3 nucleotides are TGTGCCAGCAGCTTAGAGAGCGGGAGGTCCTACGAGCAGTACTTC. Translated, it gives CASSLESGRSYEQYF. Drawing the rest from reference TRBV7-7 and TRBJ2-7, the complete variable domain is GAGVSQSPRYKVTKRGQDVTLRCDPISSHATLYWYQQALGQGPEFLTYFNYEAQPDKSGLPSDRFSAERPEGSISTLTIQRTEQRDSAMYRCASSLESGRSYEQYFGPGTRLTVT.